Listed below are T cell receptor beta chains from one sample, sequenced in a study of metastatic and nonmetastatic thyroid tumors. TCRdb re-called clones via MiXCR from the PCR reads. Here the sample spans fewer than 35,000 clones, roughly 30% being singletons. The sample taken for sequencing was blood. The receptors were gathered from a female donor with papillary thyroid cancer or a benign thyroid nodule (not recorded which). Some clones in this sample may be carry-over from other donors' samples. Each CDR3 is given with its conserved first and last residue. D genes are given only for firm matches. The listing skips clone size in some rows; elsewhere it reads once, few, many or a size class.

size: NA
J: TRBJ1-1
D: NA
V: TRBV28
CDR3: CASIRKGKGTEAFF
DNA: TGTGCCAGCATTCGCAAAGGGAAGGGGACTGAAGCTTTCTTT

size: NA
J: TRBJ1-1
D: NA
V: TRBV30
CDR3: CAWVFNTEAFF
DNA: TGTGCCTGGGTATTCAACACTGAAGCTTTCTTT

size: many
J: TRBJ2-1
D: TRBD2
V: TRBV24-1
CDR3: CATSGAGGGEQFF
DNA: TGTGCCACCAGTGGGGCGGGGGGGGGGGAGCAGTTCTTC

size: few
J: TRBJ1-3
D: TRBD1
V: TRBV6-2/TRBV6-3
CDR3: CARDRGSSGNTIYF
DNA: TGTGCCCGAGACAGGGGGAGTTCTGGAAACACCATATATTTT

size: NA
J: TRBJ1-5
D: TRBD1
V: TRBV10-3
CDR3: CAIRGTGDSNQPRHF
DNA: TGTGCCATCAGGGGGACAGGGGACAGTAATCAGCCCCGGCATTTT

size: many
J: TRBJ2-2
D: TRBD2
V: TRBV7-3
CDR3: CASSQNSGRAAGELFF
DNA: TGTGCCAGCAGCCAAAATAGCGGGAGGGCCGCCGGGGAGCTGTTTTTT

size: NA
J: TRBJ2-7
D: NA
V: TRBV20-1
CDR3: CSADRQGDSYEQYF
DNA: TGCAGTGCGGATAGACAAGGGGACTCCTACGAGCAGTACTTC

size: many
J: TRBJ2-5
D: TRBD2
V: TRBV12-5
CDR3: CASGSPRRAGGQETQYF
DNA: TGTGCTAGTGGTTCACCGCGGCGAGCGGGAGGTCAGGAGACCCAGTACTTC

size: NA
J: TRBJ1-3
D: NA
V: TRBV9
CDR3: CASSVGQGFGNTIYF
DNA: TGTGCCAGCAGCGTAGGTCAGGGGTTTGGAAACACCATATATTTT

size: many
J: TRBJ2-3
D: NA
V: TRBV5-1
CDR3: CASSLALINTQYF
DNA: TGCGCCAGCAGCTTGGCCCTGATTAATACGCAGTATTTT

size: NA
J: TRBJ1-6
D: NA
V: TRBV28
CDR3: CASGVQGKNSPLHF
DNA: TGTGCCAGCGGAGTACAGGGTAAAAATTCACCCCTCCACTTT

size: many
J: TRBJ2-3
D: TRBD2
V: TRBV18
CDR3: CASSPLAGVADTQYF
DNA: TGTGCCAGCTCACCCCTAGCGGGAGTGGCAGATACGCAGTATTTT

size: many
J: TRBJ2-7
D: NA
V: TRBV11-2
CDR3: CASSENYEQYF
DNA: TGTGCCAGCAGCGAGAACTACGAGCAGTACTTC

size: NA
J: TRBJ2-1
D: TRBD1
V: TRBV6-5
CDR3: CASIPQAGQGADEQFF
DNA: TGTGCCAGCATCCCCCAGGCCGGACAGGGGGCAGATGAGCAGTTCTTC

size: few
J: TRBJ1-6
D: NA
V: TRBV6-2/TRBV6-3
CDR3: CASSSSQGSVTPLHF
DNA: TGTGCCAGCAGTTCCTCGCAGGGCTCCGTTACTCCCCTCCACTTT

size: NA
J: TRBJ1-5
D: NA
V: TRBV30
CDR3: CAWDQTGHQPQHF
DNA: TGTGCCTGGGATCAAACAGGGCATCAGCCCCAGCATTTT

size: NA
J: TRBJ1-1
D: TRBD1
V: TRBV6-5
CDR3: CASSITRGVRTEAFF
DNA: TGTGCCAGCAGTATAACCAGGGGGGTGAGGACTGAAGCTTTCTTT

size: NA
J: TRBJ1-1
D: NA
V: TRBV4-1
CDR3: CASSQGGNRDTEAFF
DNA: TGCGCCAGCAGCCAAGGAGGGAATAGGGACACAGAAGCTTTCTTT

size: few
J: TRBJ2-3
D: NA
V: TRBV4-1
CDR3: CASSQVLAAADTQYF
DNA: TGCGCCAGCAGCCAAGTACTAGCAGCAGCAGATACGCAGTATTTT

size: few
J: TRBJ2-7
D: NA
V: TRBV6-1
CDR3: CATLPEAKGGGYEQYF
DNA: TGTGCCACCCTTCCGGAGGCGAAGGGGGGTGGGTACGAGCAGTACTTC

size: many
J: TRBJ2-1
D: NA
V: TRBV10-3
CDR3: CAIKGSYNEQFF
DNA: TGTGCCATCAAGGGGTCCTACAATGAGCAGTTCTTC

size: few
J: TRBJ2-5
D: TRBD1
V: TRBV27
CDR3: CASIGTGGAETQYF
DNA: TGTGCCAGCATCGGGACAGGGGGCGCGGAGACCCAGTACTTC

size: NA
J: TRBJ2-1
D: TRBD2
V: TRBV11-2
CDR3: CASSGRSSGFSNEQFF
DNA: TGTGCCAGCAGCGGTCGCTCTAGCGGGTTTAGCAATGAGCAGTTCTTC

size: NA
J: TRBJ2-2
D: NA
V: TRBV27
CDR3: CASSVGRNTGELFF
DNA: TGTGCCAGCAGTGTCGGACGGAACACCGGGGAGCTGTTTTTT

size: medium-sized
J: TRBJ2-7
D: TRBD1
V: TRBV20-1
CDR3: CSARDERTGNNNEQYF
DNA: TGCAGTGCTAGAGATGAGAGGACAGGGAACAACAACGAGCAGTACTTC

size: NA
J: TRBJ2-2
D: NA
V: TRBV12-3/TRBV12-4
CDR3: CATRPDITGELFF
DNA: TGTGCCACCAGGCCCGATATCACCGGGGAGCTGTTTTTT

size: NA
J: TRBJ2-3
D: NA
V: TRBV7-2
CDR3: CASSLQGADTQYF
DNA: TGTGCCAGCAGCTTACAGGGTGCAGATACGCAGTATTTT

size: NA
J: TRBJ1-6
D: NA
V: TRBV5-4
CDR3: CASRSGTPVVNPPLHF
DNA: TGTGCCAGCAGAAGTGGGACTCCGGTAGTTAATCCACCCCTCCACTTT

size: many
J: TRBJ2-4
D: NA
V: TRBV12-3/TRBV12-4
CDR3: CASSFGSLAKNIQYF
DNA: TGTGCCAGCAGTTTTGGTAGCCTAGCCAAAAACATTCAGTACTTC

size: many
J: TRBJ1-4
D: NA
V: TRBV19
CDR3: CASRKGNWEKLFF
DNA: TGTGCCAGTAGGAAGGGGAATTGGGAAAAACTGTTTTTT

size: NA
J: TRBJ2-3
D: NA
V: TRBV9
CDR3: CASRRGSGSTDTQYF
DNA: TGTGCCAGCAGGAGGGGGTCAGGGTCGACAGATACGCAGTATTTT

size: NA
J: TRBJ2-7
D: TRBD1
V: TRBV2
CDR3: CASSGTGGAYEQYF
DNA: TGTGCCAGTTCCGGGACAGGGGGCGCGTACGAGCAGTACTTC

size: NA
J: TRBJ2-7
D: NA
V: TRBV20-1
CDR3: CSASGGRFADEQYF
DNA: TGCAGTGCTAGTGGGGGGAGGTTCGCCGACGAGCAGTACTTC

size: few
J: TRBJ1-2
D: NA
V: TRBV20-1
CDR3: CSARARTADYGYTF
DNA: TGCAGTGCTAGAGCTAGGACAGCGGACTATGGCTACACCTTC

size: NA
J: TRBJ2-7
D: NA
V: TRBV4-1
CDR3: CASSQEPGSYEQYF
DNA: TGCGCCAGCAGCCAAGAGCCGGGGAGTTACGAGCAGTACTTC